The 25 T cell receptor beta chains presented below share a single source sample, sequenced in a study of neoadjuvant anti-PD-1 for oral cavity cancer. Sequencing was performed with immunoSEQ multiplex PCR; in TCRdb, only in-frame clones are kept and a portion is missing. The sample yields around 18,000 clones, around 76% seen once. The input for sequencing was PBMCs, taken before nivolumab (anti-PD-1) treatment. The receptors shown here come from a person between 40 and 79 years old with oral cavity squamous cell carcinoma.

Here the CDR3 DNA reads TGTGCCAGCAGTCCACGCAACAGGGGGTTCGGAGGTGACACTGAAGCTTTCTTT. It translates to CASSPRNRGFGGDTEAFF. This chain connects TRBV27 to TRBJ1-1; the match to TRBD1 covers 8 bases. CDR1 and CDR2 (germline): MNHEY, SMNVEV (reference sequence). There are 18 residues in the CDR3. Trimming took 5 bases from V and 3 from J; bases not matched to a gene: 17.

This clone has a single count. This chain connects TRBV6-6 to TRBJ2-3, with D uncertain. Between the trimmed V and J ends, which lost 5 bases and 7 bases, there was a span of 13 bases. The CDR3 has 13 amino acids. The germline V gene has CDR1 MNHNY and CDR2 SVGAGI (reference sequence). In nucleotides, the CDR3 is TGTGCCAGCAGTATGGCTCTGGTTTATACGCAGTATTTT. Its translation: CASSMALVYTQYF.

The chain has TRBV30 and TRBJ2-3, with 11 bases matching TRBD2. CDR1 and CDR2 from the germline V gene are GTSNPN and SVGIG (reference sequence). V trimming: 2 bases; J trimming: 0 bases; junction bases outside the gene matches: 4. The CDR3 totals 16 residues. Here the CDR3 reads CAWSQTSGISTDTQYF. CDR3 DNA sequence: TGTGCCTGGAGTCAGACTAGCGGGATTAGCACAGATACGCAGTATTTT.

This rearrangement joins TRBV5-1 to TRBJ2-1, with D unresolved. The CDR3 sequence is 12 residues long. V was clipped by 2 bases and J by 5 bases, with 5 bases between them. Germline-derived CDR1 and CDR2 are SGHRS and YFSETQ. The CDR3 loop reads CASSFTNNEQFF. Here the CDR3 DNA reads TGCGCCAGCAGCTTTACTAACAATGAGCAGTTCTTC.

The rearrangement uses TRBV20-1 and TRBJ2-7; tentative D call: TRBD2 (5 bases). Germline values: CDR1 DFQATT, CDR2 SNEGSKA (reference sequence). V was clipped by 4 bases and J by 3 bases, with 7 bases between them. The CDR3 has 11 amino acids. The CDR3: CSANGLYEQYF. CDR3 coding DNA: TGCAGTGCTAACGGACTCTACGAGCAGTACTTC.

The rearrangement joins TRBV29-1 to TRBJ2-1; tentatively, D is TRBD1 (5 bases). Per the germline V gene, CDR1 is SQVTM and CDR2 is ANQGSEA. The CDR3 sequence is 14 residues long. V was shortened by 7 bases and J by 5 bases, with 18 bases between the two germline ends. CDR3 coding DNA: TGCAGCGCCTGGGCTCAGGGAAACAACAATGAGCAGTTCTTC. This translates into CSAWAQGNNNEQFF.

The rearrangement uses TRBV19 and TRBJ1-4; D is possibly TRBD1 (6 bases). The V end was cut by 6 bases, the J end by 5 bases, with 13 bases between. CDR1 and CDR2 (germline): LNHDA, SQIVND (reference sequence). The CDR3 runs 14 residues. CDR3 sequence reads: CASSIGGTNEKLFF. In DNA form, the CDR3 reads TGTGCCAGTAGCATCGGGGGCACGAATGAAAAACTGTTTTTT.

The chain couples TRBV14 to TRBJ1-1; TRBD1 is a possible D gene (5 bases). Germline V gene lookup returns CDR1 SGHDN and CDR2 FVKESK. Between the trimmed V and J ends, which lost 4 bases and 0 bases, there was a span of 21 bases. The CDR3 totals 18 residues. The CDR3 loop reads CASSRTISGTVMNTEAFF. As DNA, the CDR3 is TGTGCCAGCAGCCGGACAATCTCCGGGACGGTCATGAACACTGAAGCTTTCTTT.

The chain joins TRBV1 to TRBJ2-7; the D segment call TRBD2 is taken from the table without a DNA check. TRBV1 is deemed a pseudogene. The CDR3 is 17 amino acids. CDR3 in DNA: TGCACCAGCAGCCAAGATGTTCGCGCGGGAGGCCCCTACGAGCAGTACTTC. Translation: CTSSQDVRAGGPYEQYF.

This clone was observed a single time. CDR3 protein: CASSGVAVQGGTQYF. For the CDR3, the DNA is TGCGCCAGCAGCGGCGTAGCGGTTCAAGGGGGGACCCAGTACTTC. The chain employs TRBV5-1 and TRBJ2-5; perhaps D is TRBD1 or TRBD2 (6 bases each). Looked up from germline, CDR1 is SGHRS and CDR2 is YFSETQ. V was pared by 4 bases and J by 7 bases, with 20 bases between. The CDR3 loop spans 15 amino acids.

This clone was seen a few times. The chain employs TRBV19 and TRBJ2-2; TRBD1 is a possible D gene (6 bases). The CDR3 has 13 amino acids. The V and J ends lost 3 bases and 10 bases respectively, with 12 bases between them. The germline V gene encodes CDR1 LNHDA and CDR2 SQIVND (reference sequence). The CDR3 region is CASSINRAAELFF. The CDR3 coding sequence is TGTGCCAGTAGTATTAACAGGGCCGCGGAGCTGTTTTTT.

This chain connects TRBV19 to TRBJ1-5, with D possibly being TRBD1 (6 bases). Germline lookup yields CDR1 LNHDA and CDR2 SQIVND (reference sequence). The CDR3 loop spans 18 amino acids. V gave up 5 bases and J gave up 2 bases, with 22 bases separating them. The DNA for the CDR3 is TGTGCCAGTAGTCGTCAACCTGGGGGCGAAGTGGGCAATCAGCCCCAGCATTTT. Amino acid sequence: CASSRQPGGEVGNQPQHF.

The chain uses TRBV6-4 and TRBJ2-2, with 10 positions matching TRBD1. The J segment lost 7 bases and the V segment lost 6 bases, leaving 2 bases of the junction unmatched. CDR3 size: 13 residues. In germline, CDR1 is MRHNA, CDR2 SNTAGT. CDR3 bases: TGTGCCAGCAGCCGGGACAGGGGCGGGGAGCTGTTTTTT. Protein sequence: CASSRDRGGELFF.

In its sample, this clone was seen a few times. The chain links TRBV6-1 to TRBJ1-5; D is ambiguous. Germline V gives CDR1 MNHNS, CDR2 SASEGT. The CDR3 totals 15 residues. Trimming stripped 10 bases from V and 4 bases from J, with 20 bases between. The CDR3: CATSPAEVWNQPQHF. CDR3 nucleotides: TGTGCCACCTCCCCTGCGGAGGTGTGGAATCAGCCCCAGCATTTT.

This chain connects TRBV6-1 to TRBJ2-5; D call uncertain. Trimming took off 3 bases at V and 7 bases at J, with 9 bases between the two ends. Germline V lookup: CDR1 MNHNS, CDR2 SASEGT. The CDR3 extends over 12 amino acids. CDR3 region: CASSDLLGTQYF. The CDR3 DNA follows: TGTGCCAGCAGTGACCTGCTGGGGACCCAGTACTTC.

This clone appeared a few times. The rearrangement links TRBV19 to TRBJ2-7; 8 nucleotides line up with TRBD2. The J segment lost 2 bases and the V segment lost 3 bases, leaving 6 bases of the junction unmatched. The CDR3 is 15 residues long. Germline V gives CDR1 LNHDA, CDR2 SQIVND (reference sequence). The CDR3 nucleotides are TGTGCCAGTAGTATCGGTGAGCGGGAGACCTACGAGCAGTACTTC. Protein: CASSIGERETYEQYF.

The V gene is TRBV10-3, the J gene TRBJ2-7; D uncertain. Germline V lookup: CDR1 ENHRY, CDR2 SYGVKD. Trimming pared 7 bases from V and 3 bases from J, leaving 13 bases between. The CDR3 has 13 amino acids. This CDR3 is CAIKDSPIYEQYF. DNA for the CDR3: TGTGCCATCAAAGATAGCCCTATCTACGAGCAGTACTTC.

The chain uses TRBV28 and TRBJ2-6; D not resolved. Germline-derived CDR1 and CDR2 are MDHEN and SYDVKM. This CDR3 contains 12 residues. Trimming cost V 0 bases and J 6 bases, with 0 bases left between them. Written as DNA, the CDR3 is TGTGCCAGCAGTTTATGGGCCAACGTCCTGACTTTC. It translates to CASSLWANVLTF.

V and J are TRBV19 and TRBJ2-1; D is tentatively TRBD1 or TRBD2 (5 bases each). The germline CDR1 and CDR2 sequences are LNHDA and SQIVND (reference sequence). The CDR3 has 15 amino acids. V dropped 4 bases and J dropped 7 bases, with 17 bases sitting between them. The CDR3 loop is CASSRVGTAFNEQFF. CDR3 coding DNA: TGTGCCAGTAGTAGGGTAGGGACCGCGTTTAATGAGCAGTTCTTC.

V usage is TRBV6-5 and J usage is TRBJ2-1; 9 bases fit TRBD1. V trimming: 2 bases; J trimming: 2 bases; junction bases outside the gene matches: 4. CDR1 and CDR2 from the germline V gene are MNHEY and SVGAGI. The CDR3 loop spans 16 amino acids. The CDR3 here is CASSYNRGHTYNEQFF. CDR3 in DNA: TGTGCCAGCAGTTACAACAGGGGGCACACCTACAATGAGCAGTTCTTC.

This clone was found a few times. In nucleotides, the CDR3 is TGTGCCAGCAGCCACCAGGAGGGACAGGGGGCTCTCGAGCAGTACTTC. It codes for CASSHQEGQGALEQYF. V and J are TRBV7-9 and TRBJ2-7, with 12 nucleotides matching TRBD1. The CDR3 loop spans 16 amino acids. The V and J ends lost 5 bases and 6 bases, in that order; junction bases with no gene match: 11. Per the germline V gene, CDR1 is SEHNR and CDR2 is FQNEAQ (reference sequence). The full variable domain, rest sourced from reference TRBV7-9 and TRBJ2-7, is DTGVSQNPRHKITKRGQNVTFRCDPISEHNRLYWYRQTLGQGPEFLTYFQNEAQLEKSRLLSDRFSAERPKGSFSTLEIQRTEQGDSAMYLCASSHQEGQGALEQYFGPGTRLTVT.

This chain uses TRBV6-6 with TRBJ2-7; 7 bases match TRBD2. The CDR3 is 15 residues long. Germline assignment: CDR1 MNHNY and CDR2 SVGAGI (reference sequence). V lost 4 bases to trimming and J lost 2 bases; unmatched junction nucleotides: 8. The CDR3 DNA is TGTGCCAGCAGTTCTCAAGCGGGGCGGACCTACGAGCAGTACTTC. This translates into CASSSQAGRTYEQYF.

This chain joins TRBV6-6 and TRBJ2-2; no firm D call. The CDR3 contains 12 residues. V was pared by 6 bases and J by 2 bases, with 4 bases between. CDR1 and CDR2 (germline): MNHNY, SVGAGI (reference sequence). As DNA, the CDR3 is TGTGCCAGCAGGGGTAACACCGGGGAGCTGTTTTTT. Amino acids: CASRGNTGELFF.

The table lists this clone with a few counts. The chain carries TRBV19 and TRBJ1-5, with D possibly being TRBD1 (6 bases). The CDR3 covers 15 residues. The germline gives CDR1 LNHDA, CDR2 SQIVND (reference sequence). Trimming removed 5 bases at V and 3 bases at J, with 14 bases between. The CDR3 DNA follows: TGTGCCAGTAGTCCCAGGGGTTACGACAATCAGCCCCAGCATTTT. It encodes CASSPRGYDNQPQHF. Using reference TRBV19 and TRBJ1-5 for the parts outside the CDR3, the full variable domain is DGGITQSPKYLFRKEGQNVTLSCEQNLNHDAMYWYRQDPGQGLRLIYYSQIVNDFQKGDIAEGYSVSREKKESFPLTVTSAQKNPTAFYLCASSPRGYDNQPQHFGDGTRLSIL.

The genes are TRBV29-1 and TRBJ2-2, with 12 nucleotides matching TRBD2. V was clipped by 6 bases and J by 7 bases; unmatched bases: 12. CDR1 is SQVTM and CDR2 is ANQGSEA in the germline V gene. The CDR3 covers 16 residues. The CDR3 sequence: CSVATSSGRAGGELFF. Here the CDR3 DNA reads TGCAGCGTCGCAACCTCTAGCGGGAGGGCCGGCGGGGAGCTGTTTTTT.